This T cell receptor beta chain was captured in a study of blood T cell repertoires in COVID-19 (TCRdb year 2020). For context, the study as a whole: Collaborator samples came from the United States, Italy and Spain and covered acute and convalescent phases of COVID-19. The prospective study material was composed of cDNA or gDNA derived from T cells, B-cell-depleted T cells, or PBMCs. Deeply sampled blood TCRbeta repertoires from subjects exposed to, actively infected with, or recovered from COVID-19 were included in the dataset. A freely available public database, intended as a resource for researchers studying the immune response to SARS-CoV-2, is where the repertoires were released. The samples were drawn from the first 160 participants of the ongoing ImmuneRACE study and from 950 to 1,500 subjects provided by 6 global collaborators. Nearly every sample came with metadata listing a de-identified subject ID, COVID-19 status, age in years and sex. Where HLA class I and class II types were available, the types were taken from metadata supplied by the sample provider, not from assay-based typing.

Study-level results and caveats: Clinical and demographic metadata were provided uncurated, with the amount varying by source and participant.

The immunoSEQ Assay, a bias-controlled multiplex PCR, was used to amplify TCRbeta CDR3 regions from genomic DNA. Under the source paper's analysis protocol: The number of nucleated cells in each sample was estimated by amplification of reference gene primers within the assay. Sequence reads were collapsed and filtered to measure the absolute abundance of every unique TCRbeta CDR3 rearrangement. Productive Simpson clonality was computed per sample as the square root of Simpson's diversity index over productive rearrangements. Drawn from immuneACCESS, this table holds only the in-frame rearrangements with V and J called that TCRdb kept. Clones are partly lost; checked studies trace under half to an unresolved V gene and leave the rest unexplained. V and J calls and clone size are copied from that table; D and trimming were computed from the DNA. For this sample the table gives roughly 240,000 clones, of which roughly 80% were detected only once. The top ten clones comprise 4.7% of the sample.

V is reduced by 0 bases and J by 4 bases, leaving a spacing of 12 bases between them. Looking up the germline V gene yields CDR1 MNHEY and CDR2 SVGAGI. The CDR3, from cysteine to phenylalanine, totals 15 residues. Just the 45-base CDR3 DNA is kept, in frame starting at base 1. In the case of this clone: It lacks a known antigen. Per-base qualities were not stored, and no clone one base away is much larger.

Collaborating institutions collected whole blood in K2EDTA tubes following their own protocols. Collaborator samples were shipped for TCRbeta analysis as frozen whole blood, isolated PBMCs, or DNA extracted from either sample type. The chain is encoded by TRBV6-5 joined to TRBJ1-2; the D segment could be TRBD1, given 6 matching bases. Sample: peripheral blood. The receptor was isolated from a woman aged 70-85 years with acute or convalescent COVID-19. The sequence in DNA is TGTGCCAGCAGTTACTCCGTACGGACAGTCTATGGCTACACCTTC. It specifies CASSYSVRTVYGYTF.